Listed below are T cell receptor beta chains from one sample, sequenced in a study of blood T cell repertoires in COVID-19. Clones were read by immunoSEQ multiplex PCR, and TCRdb kept only the in-frame ones, dropping some. There are about 180,000 clones in the sample; about nine tenths occur only once, and roughly 9% lies in the top ten. The specimen was PBMCs or T cells enriched from blood (not recorded which). These receptors were collected from a woman between 18 and 29 years old who had recovered from COVID-19. Each CDR3 is given with its conserved first and last residue. A D gene is named only where the DNA matches it firmly. Only some rows state a clone size, as once, few, many or a class for expanded clones.

clone_size,v_call,j_call,d_call,cdr3_nt,cdr3_aa
-,TRBV28,TRBJ1-1,-,TGTGCCAGCAGTTTCTCCCTCGGGGGGGCCACTGAAGCTTTCTTT,CASSFSLGGATEAFF
-,TRBV19,TRBJ1-3,TRBD1,TGTGCCAGTTGGGACAGACTCTCTGGAAACACCATATATTTT,CASWDRLSGNTIYF
-,TRBV15,TRBJ2-7,TRBD1,TGTGCCACCCAATCGGACAGGGGGCCCTACGAGCAGTACTTC,CATQSDRGPYEQYF
-,TRBV5-1,TRBJ1-2,-,TGCGCCAGCAGCCCTCTCGGGTCCTATGGCTACACCTTC,CASSPLGSYGYTF
many,TRBV6-5,TRBJ1-6,-,TGTGCCAGCAGTAGTAGAGGGAATTCACCCCTCCACTTT,CASSSRGNSPLHF
once,TRBV11-2,TRBJ2-1,TRBD1,TGTGCCAGCAGCCCCGGGACAGGGGGGTTCAATGAGCAGTTCTTC,CASSPGTGGFNEQFF
few,TRBV18,TRBJ1-2,-,TGTGCCAGCTCACCCGCGGCAGAAACTTATGGCTACACCTTC,CASSPAAETYGYTF
once,TRBV7-7,TRBJ2-2,TRBD1,TGTGCTAGCAGCTCCATGGACAGGGTGAACACCGGGGAGCTGTTTTTT,CASSSMDRVNTGELFF
-,TRBV6-6,TRBJ2-1,TRBD2,TGTGCCAGCAAAATACTAGCGGGAGTTTTCTATGAGCAGTTCTTC,CASKILAGVFYEQFF
-,TRBV2,TRBJ1-2,-,TGTGCCAGCGATCCCGGCGGGGGCGGCTATGGCTACACCTTC,CASDPGGGGYGYTF
-,TRBV27,TRBJ2-7,TRBD2,TGTGCCAGCAGTTTTTCTTGGCGGGAGGCCTCCTACGAGCAGTACTTC,CASSFSWREASYEQYF
-,TRBV6-1,TRBJ2-2,TRBD1,TGTGCCAGCAGTGAAGGGACAGGGGCTCCCGGGGAGCTGTTTTTT,CASSEGTGAPGELFF
-,TRBV21-1,TRBJ1-5,-,TGTGCCAGCAGCAACCGAGCCCAGACAGGGTTGGGCCAGCCCCAGCATTTT,CASSNRAQTGLGQPQHF
-,TRBV20-1,TRBJ2-7,TRBD2,TGCAGTGCTAGTTTTCGGCGCCCCGGGACTATATACGAGCAGTACTTC,CSASFRRPGTIYEQYF
-,TRBV5-5,TRBJ1-1,TRBD1,TGTGCCAGCAGCTTGGAAGGTCGGGGACAGGGGGAGGAAGCTTTCTTT,CASSLEGRGQGEEAFF
-,TRBV19,TRBJ1-1,-,TGTGCCAGTAGTACGACAGTGAACACTGAAGCTTTCTTT,CASSTTVNTEAFF
few,TRBV28,TRBJ1-5,-,TGTGCCAGCAGTCTTCACCGGGGGTCGAGCAATCAGCCCCAGCATTTT,CASSLHRGSSNQPQHF